This T cell receptor beta chain comes out of a study of blood T cell repertoires in COVID-19. On the study more broadly: COVID-19 samples, acute and convalescent, were from the United States, Italy and Spain. Sample material is recorded as cDNA or gDNA derived from T cells, B-cell-depleted T cells, or PBMCs.

Methods used by the authors: Reference gene primer amplification gave nucleated cell count estimates. The protocol was immunoSEQ multiplex PCR, while the TCRdb copy is restricted to in-frame clones and leaves out a portion. The V and J calls and clone size come from that table; D and trimming were worked out from the DNA. Among about 240,000 clones, about 83% were seen once, and the ten largest hold approximately 13%. Germline V gene data show CDR1 as LGHNA and CDR2 as YNFKEQ. V was clipped by 0 bases and J by 1 base, with 6 bases between them. This CDR3 is 14 amino acids long. Sequencing input: peripheral blood. The clonotype originates from a man at least 80 years old with acute or convalescent COVID-19. This chain links TRBV4-2 with TRBJ1-1; no firm D call. CDR3 protein: CASSQDPGNTEAFF. As DNA, the CDR3 is TGTGCCAGCAGCCAAGATCCGGGGAACACTGAAGCTTTCTTT.